The sequence of this TCR beta chain was determined in a study of blood T cell repertoires in COVID-19. Study background: Samples taken during acute and convalescent COVID-19 were collected in the United States, Italy and Spain. Sample material is recorded as cDNA or gDNA derived from T cells, B-cell-depleted T cells, or PBMCs.

Germline CDR1 and CDR2: SQVTM and ANQGSEA. Trimming removed 7 bases from V and 13 bases from J; junction bases left unmatched: 9. The CDR3 has 12 amino acids. The assay was immunoSEQ multiplex PCR, and TCRdb's table has in-frame clones only and misses some. The sample comprises over 200,000 clones, 88% of which are singletons, and 2.5% to 3% rests with the top ten. J is TRBJ2-1 and V is TRBV29-1; 11 bases agree with TRBD2. The clonotype was recovered from a woman aged 60 to 75 with acute or convalescent COVID-19. What was sequenced was peripheral blood. The CDR3 region has the DNA TGCAGCGCCCCGCGACTAGCGGGGCCCCAGTTCTTC. Translated: CSAPRLAGPQFF.